These 17 T cell receptor beta chains were all obtained from the same sample, sequenced in a study of T cell changes during pregnancy in multiple sclerosis. The data were produced by immunoSEQ multiplex PCR, yet TCRdb's version contains in-frame clones alone and is incomplete. In the table there are about 73,000 clones, 75% to 90% of which are singletons. Sequencing used peripheral blood, obtained after pregnancy. These receptors were obtained from a female donor in good health, enrolled as a control in a pregnancy study.

The rearrangement links TRBV5-8 to TRBJ1-2, with TRBD1 identical over 9 bases. CDR3 length equals 17 residues. The germline V gene has CDR1 SGHTS and CDR2 YDEGEE. V was clipped by 3 bases and J by 0 bases; unmatched bases: 9. DNA of the CDR3: TGTGCCAGCAGCTCGGGACAGGGACATTTCTCTAACTATGGCTACACCTTC. Translated: CASSSGQGHFSNYGYTF.

The chain couples TRBV4-2 to TRBJ1-4; 7 nucleotides agree with TRBD1. The CDR3 contains 17 residues. Germline lookup yields CDR1 LGHNA and CDR2 YNFKEQ. The J segment lost 7 bases and the V segment lost 1 base, leaving 12 bases of the junction unmatched. CDR3 residues: CASSQGRDRVGGEKLFF. As DNA, the CDR3 is TGTGCCAGCAGCCAAGGGAGAGACAGGGTGGGAGGTGAAAAACTGTTTTTT.

This rearrangement joins TRBV11-2 to TRBJ1-2, with D possibly TRBD1 on 5 matching bases. Germline assignment: CDR1 SGHAT and CDR2 FQNNGV. Trimming removed 5 bases from V and 1 base from J, with 17 bases in between. This CDR3 has 16 residues. CDR3 protein: CASSPGGASVNYGYTF. For the CDR3, the DNA is TGTGCCAGCAGCCCCGGTGGGGCTAGTGTTAACTATGGCTACACCTTC. The variable domain in full, with the rest retrieved from reference TRBV11-2 and TRBJ1-2, is EAGVAQSPRYKIIEKRQSVAFWCNPISGHATLYWYQQILGQGPKLLIQFQNNGVVDDSQLPKDRFSAERLKGVDSTLKIQPAKLEDSAVYLCASSPGGASVNYGYTFGSGTRLTVV.

This rearrangement joins TRBV5-6 to TRBJ2-1; D is uncertain. The V gene lost 0 bases and the J gene lost 12 bases, with 10 bases spanning the gap. The length of the CDR3 is 12 residues. Germline CDR1 SGHDT, CDR2 YYEEEE. The CDR3 spells CASSLVEEVQFF. CDR3 DNA sequence: TGTGCCAGCAGCTTGGTCGAGGAAGTGCAGTTCTTC.

V usage is TRBV19 and J usage is TRBJ2-1; possibly TRBD1 for D (6 bases). The CDR3 sequence is 15 residues long. Trimming took 7 bases from V and 4 from J, leaving 17 bases between them. The germline gives CDR1 LNHDA, CDR2 SQIVND (reference sequence). In DNA form, the CDR3 reads TGTGCCAGTAATGAAGGGGGAGTCAGTTACAATGAGCAGTTCTTC. Translation gives CASNEGGVSYNEQFF.

The V call is TRBV5-5, the J call TRBJ2-1; D is possibly TRBD1 (6 bases). V shed 4 bases and J shed 3 bases, with 17 bases lying between them. Germline CDR1 is SGHKS and CDR2 is YYEKEE (reference sequence). The CDR3 loop spans 16 amino acids. The CDR3 is CASSQDSPPFYNEQFF. CDR3 sequence (DNA): TGTGCCAGCAGCCAGGACAGTCCTCCTTTCTACAATGAGCAGTTCTTC.

V is TRBV5-1 and J is TRBJ2-7; 7 bases fit TRBD2. Trimming at V came to 1 base and at J to 5 bases, leaving 6 bases not matched to a gene. Germline values: CDR1 SGHRS, CDR2 YFSETQ. This CDR3 comprises 14 residues. CDR3 residues: CASSLSGGGNEQYF. CDR3 DNA sequence: TGCGCCAGCAGCTTGTCCGGGGGAGGGAACGAGCAGTACTTC. Variable domain in full (rest from reference TRBV5-1 and TRBJ2-7): KAGVTQTPRYLIKTRGQQVTLSCSPISGHRSVSWYQQTPGQGLQFLFEYFSETQRNKGNFPGRFSGRQFSNSRSEMNVSTLELGDSALYLCASSLSGGGNEQYFGPGTRLTVT.

The chain recombines TRBV19 with TRBJ2-7; TRBD1 matches 10 bases. Germline V gives CDR1 LNHDA, CDR2 SQIVND (reference sequence). J lost 7 bases, V lost 8 bases, and 8 bases had no gene match. CDR3 size: 13 residues. CDR3 loop: CASQRDRGWEQYF. The CDR3 region has the DNA TGTGCCAGTCAAAGGGACAGGGGATGGGAGCAGTACTTC.

The chain combines TRBV29-1 with TRBJ2-7; TRBD1 matches at 8 bases. The V gene's germline CDR1 is SQVTM and CDR2 ANQGSEA. V lost 6 bases, J lost 4 bases, and 8 bases stayed unmatched. CDR3 length: 13 amino acids. CDR3 region: CSVLGQGGYEQYF. The CDR3 DNA is TGCAGCGTACTAGGACAGGGCGGTTACGAGCAGTACTTC.

This sequence joins TRBV10-3 and TRBJ2-1; 8 positions match TRBD2. The CDR3 length is 13 residues. CDR1 is ENHRY, CDR2 SYGVKD, per germline. V lost 7 bases, J lost 4 bases, and 3 bases stayed unmatched. The CDR3 coding sequence is TGTGCCATCACGGGGGGGGATTACAATGAGCAGTTCTTC. Its protein is CAITGGDYNEQFF.

The chain has TRBV7-8 and TRBJ1-2, with D possibly TRBD1 on 5 matching bases. The germline CDR1 and CDR2 sequences are SGHVS and FQNEAQ. CDR3 length equals 14 residues. Deletions cut 0 bases from V and 4 bases from J, with 9 bases between. The CDR3: CASSLARQGYGYTF. In nucleotides, the CDR3 is TGTGCCAGCAGCTTAGCGCGGCAGGGCTATGGCTACACCTTC.

This chain links TRBV16 with TRBJ2-2; D ambiguous. This CDR3 contains 13 residues. V was cut by 0 bases and J by 8 bases, with 7 bases left in between. CDR1 and CDR2 (germline): KGHSY, FQNENV. CDR3 region: CASSQSPVGELFF. The DNA of the CDR3 is TGTGCCAGCAGCCAATCCCCGGTGGGGGAGCTGTTTTTT.

This rearrangement joins TRBV5-1 to TRBJ2-7; possibly TRBD1 for D (5 bases). Germline lookup yields CDR1 SGHRS and CDR2 YFSETQ. V was pared by 6 bases and J by 3 bases, with 13 bases between. There are 13 residues in the CDR3. CDR3 DNA: TGCGCCAGCAAAGGGGTACGAAGCTACGAGCAGTACTTC. Translated: CASKGVRSYEQYF.

The J gene is TRBJ2-3, the V gene TRBV18; 7 bases map to TRBD1. From germline, CDR1 is KGHSH and CDR2 LQKENI. V was clipped by 2 bases and J by 6 bases; unmatched bases: 11. The CDR3 is 16 residues long. The CDR3 is CASSPVTGLSEDTQYF. CDR3 bases: TGTGCCAGCTCACCAGTGACAGGGTTATCGGAGGATACGCAGTATTTT.

The chain carries TRBV27 and TRBJ2-7; 8 positions match TRBD1. Germline loops: CDR1 MNHEY, CDR2 SMNVEV (reference sequence). This CDR3 region has 13 residues. The V gene end was trimmed by 4 bases and the J gene end by 5 bases; junction bases not matched to a gene: 4. DNA of the CDR3: TGTGCCAGCAGTTCTGCAGGGGGCAACGAGCAGTACTTC. Protein product: CASSSAGGNEQYF.

The V gene is TRBV2, the J gene TRBJ2-1, with 9 bases aligning to TRBD2. The germline gives CDR1 SNHLY, CDR2 FYNNEI. The ends lost 4 bases at V and 10 bases at J; junction bases unmatched: 11. The CDR3 sequence is 15 residues long. CDR3 DNA sequence: TGTGCCAGCAGTGGCCTAGCGGGGATGGATACGGAGCAGTTCTTC. Residues: CASSGLAGMDTEQFF.

The V call is TRBV6-1, the J call TRBJ1-2; possibly TRBD1 for D (5 bases). Deletions cut 1 base from V and 5 bases from J, with 5 bases between. The CDR3 consists of 12 residues. The germline CDR1 and CDR2 sequences are MNHNS and SASEGT. This CDR3 reads CASSEEGYGYTF. For the CDR3, the DNA is TGTGCCAGCAGTGAAGAGGGGTATGGCTACACCTTC.